The 13 T cell receptor beta chains given below trace back to one sample, sequenced in a study of blood T cell repertoires in COVID-19 (dated by TCRdb to about 2020). Library creation used the immunoSEQ multiplex PCR assay. TCRdb obtained this table from immuneACCESS and retained in-frame rearrangements with V and J assigned. These tables miss some clones; where compared with another copy, unresolved V genes account for less than half of the shortfall, and the remainder is unexplained. The sample profile shows about 380,000 clones; around 89% of them were found once. The top ten clones comprise more than 1% of the sample. Sequencing was done on a sample of PBMCs or T cells enriched from blood (not recorded which). The receptors derive from a woman between 18 and 29 years old who had recovered from COVID-19.

V and J are TRBV10-3 and TRBJ1-1; 8 bases map to TRBD1. The CDR3 loop spans 18 amino acids. The germline CDR1 and CDR2 sequences are ENHRY and SYGVKD. Germline trimming cut 4 bases from V and 0 bases from J; bases unmatched to any gene: 13. The CDR3 loop reads CAISGSKDRDFMNTEAFF. The CDR3 coding sequence is TGTGCCATCAGTGGGTCAAAGGACAGGGACTTTATGAACACTGAAGCTTTCTTT.

For the CDR3, the DNA is TGTGCCAGCAGTGAAGTGGCTGAGCAGTTCTTC. Its protein product is CASSEVAEQFF. The rearrangement links TRBV2 to TRBJ2-1; no firm D call. In germline, CDR1 is SNHLY, CDR2 FYNNEI. CDR3 length equals 11 residues. V was clipped by 1 base and J by 9 bases, with 4 bases between them.

V is TRBV5-1 and J is TRBJ1-2; D may be TRBD1 (5 bases). This CDR3 region has 13 residues. Trimming cost V 0 bases and J 5 bases, with 8 bases left between them. Germline V gene sequence: CDR1 SGHRS, CDR2 YFSETQ. CDR3 loop: CASSLGQPYGYTF. CDR3 nucleotide sequence: TGCGCCAGCAGCTTGGGACAGCCGTATGGCTACACCTTC.

V usage is TRBV19 and J usage is TRBJ1-2; TRBD1 agrees at 9 bases. The V gene's germline CDR1 is LNHDA and CDR2 SQIVND (reference sequence). J gave up 8 bases and V 3 bases, and 10 bases lay outside the gene matches. The CDR3 is made up of 15 amino acids. The CDR3 sequence: CASSIRDRVGYGYTF. The DNA of the CDR3 is TGTGCCAGTAGTATCCGGGACAGGGTCGGTTACGGCTACACCTTC.

V is TRBV5-1 and J is TRBJ2-7; possible D gene TRBD2, 6 bases. V shed 0 bases and J shed 3 bases, with 28 bases lying between them. The CDR3 covers 20 residues. The V gene's germline CDR1 is SGHRS and CDR2 YFSETQ. The CDR3 DNA is TGCGCCAGCAGCTTGGCGGAACCCGGGACGGTGCGGGGTAACCTCTACGAGCAGTACTTC. Amino acids: CASSLAEPGTVRGNLYEQYF.

The chain joins TRBV18 to TRBJ1-4; the D is unclear. V was shortened by 4 bases and J by 5 bases, with 8 bases between the two germline ends. Germline V gives CDR1 KGHSH, CDR2 LQKENI. This CDR3 spans 13 amino acids. The CDR3 spells CASSHTVNEKLFF. The DNA of the CDR3 is TGTGCCAGCTCACATACAGTAAATGAAAAACTGTTTTTT.

V and J are TRBV5-1 and TRBJ2-6; tentatively, D is TRBD1 (6 bases). The CDR3 is 14 residues long. Deletions cut 3 bases from V and 2 bases from J, with 6 bases between. The germline CDR1 and CDR2 sequences are SGHRS and YFSETQ. CDR3 loop: CASSSGAGANVLTF. Here the CDR3 DNA reads TGCGCCAGCAGCTCAGGGGCTGGGGCCAACGTCCTGACTTTC.

The chain recombines TRBV29-1 with TRBJ1-2, with unresolved D. Germline CDR1 is SQVTM and CDR2 is ANQGSEA. The V end lost 7 bases, the J end lost 0 bases, and 12 bases lay between the germline ends. The CDR3 is made up of 13 amino acids. The CDR3 reads CSALDGANYGYTF. The DNA of the CDR3 is TGCAGCGCCCTGGACGGGGCTAACTATGGCTACACCTTC.

The chain links TRBV11-2 to TRBJ2-4; D is unresolved. Germline V gives CDR1 SGHAT, CDR2 FQNNGV. The V end was cut by 3 bases, the J end by 0 bases, with 12 bases between. The CDR3 length is 16 residues. CDR3 protein: CASSLEFGLAKNIQYF. CDR3 nucleotides: TGTGCCAGCAGCTTGGAGTTCGGCTTAGCCAAAAACATTCAGTACTTC.

In DNA, the CDR3 is TGCGCCAGCAGCTTGGGCGGGGCTAGGAATTCACCCCTCCACTTT. Amino acid sequence: CASSLGGARNSPLHF. The chain is built from TRBV5-1 and TRBJ1-6; D might be TRBD1 (5 bases). Germline values: CDR1 SGHRS, CDR2 YFSETQ. The CDR3 loop spans 15 amino acids. Trimming took 0 bases from V and 7 from J, leaving 11 bases between them.

This sequence joins TRBV30 and TRBJ2-7, with D perhaps matching TRBD1 (5 bases). Trimming left V 5 bases short and J 2 bases short, with 7 bases between. Germline CDR1 and CDR2: GTSNPN and SVGIG (reference sequence). This CDR3 contains 11 residues. The CDR3 region is CAWDRTYEQYF. CDR3 DNA: TGTGCCTGGGACAGAACCTACGAGCAGTACTTC. Full variable domain (outside the CDR3, taken from reference TRBV30 and TRBJ2-7): SQTIHQWPATLVQPVGSPLSLECTVEGTSNPNLYWYRQAAGRGLQLLFYSVGIGQISSEVPQNLSASRPQDRQFILSSKKLLLSDSGFYLCAWDRTYEQYFGPGTRLTVT.

The rearrangement joins TRBV19 to TRBJ1-1; D possibly corresponds to TRBD1 (6 bases). V lost 4 bases and J lost 6, with 12 bases in between. Germline V lookup: CDR1 LNHDA, CDR2 SQIVND (reference sequence). The CDR3 sequence is 13 residues long. CDR3 loop: CASSKDSLPEAFF. The CDR3 DNA sequence: TGTGCCAGTAGTAAGGACAGTCTTCCTGAAGCTTTCTTT.

This clone occurred once. The chain uses TRBV4-1 and TRBJ2-2; 7 nucleotides match TRBD2. There are 15 residues in the CDR3. J gave up 1 base and V 6 bases, and 5 bases lay outside the gene matches. CDR1 is MGHRA, CDR2 YSYEKL, per germline. This CDR3 reads CASSPSGENTGELFF. The DNA of the CDR3 is TGCGCCAGCAGTCCAAGCGGGGAGAACACCGGGGAGCTGTTTTTT.